This is a list of T cell receptor beta chains from one sample in a study of regulatory T cells in long-lasting Graves disease. TCRdb reprocessed the multiplex PCR reads with MiXCR, giving one entry per CDR3 protein. The data show roughly 490,000 distinct CDR3 sequences, around a fifth seen once. The source was peripheral blood mononuclear cells (PBMCs), collected when the disease was refractory, from a patient treated with antithyroid drugs. These receptors were obtained from a female donor with Graves disease. The CDR3 runs from the conserved cysteine through the conserved F or W. The order of the fields is D gene, clone size, V gene, J gene, CDR3 protein, CDR3 DNA. D genes are given only for firm matches. Rows may omit the clone size; those that give it use once, few, many or a size class.

-,few,TRBV20-1,TRBJ1-2,CSAMTANYGYTF,TGCAGTGCTATGACGGCGAACTATGGCTACACCTTC
-,few,TRBV19,TRBJ1-2,CASSIAGPDYGYTF,TGTGCCAGTAGTATAGCAGGGCCCGACTATGGCTACACCTTC
-,many,TRBV6-1,TRBJ1-1,CASSVGSSGTEAFF,TGTGCCAGCAGTGTGGGCAGTTCGGGTACTGAAGCTTTCTTT
TRBD1,many,TRBV11-2,TRBJ1-6,CASSSPGQGGKGSPLHF,TGTGCCAGCAGCTCACCGGGACAGGGTGGAAAAGGATCACCCCTCCACTTT
-,many,TRBV28,TRBJ1-5,CAVGGNNQPQHF,TGTGCCGTGGGGGGAAACAATCAGCCCCAGCATTTT
TRBD1,few,TRBV30,TRBJ1-2,CAWSVQGATGTF,TGTGCCTGGAGTGTACAGGGGGCCACGGGCACCTTC
-,many,TRBV27,TRBJ1-2,CASSRRIYGYTF,TGTGCCAGCAGTCGACGGATCTATGGCTACACCTTC
-,few,TRBV7-9,TRBJ1-2,CASTPISRGVWSYGYTF,TGTGCCAGCACCCCGATATCCCGTGGGGTTTGGAGCTATGGCTACACCTTC
-,few,TRBV10-3,TRBJ1-2,CAISVEGLDGYTF,TGTGCCATCAGTGTAGAAGGGTTAGACGGCTACACCTTC
-,-,TRBV6-1,TRBJ2-3,CASSQTPPYTDTQYF,TGTGCCAGCAGTCAAACACCTCCTTACACAGATACGCAGTATTTT
-,-,TRBV7-9,TRBJ2-1,CASSLYKGDARSYNEQFF,TGTGCCAGCAGCTTATACAAAGGCGACGCGCGCTCCTACAATGAGCAGTTCTTC
-,once,TRBV30,TRBJ1-6,CAWSGLTSDSPLHF,TGTGCCTGGAGTGGCCTCACGTCGGATTCACCCCTCCACTTT
-,many,TRBV28,TRBJ2-7,CASSLAGESSYEQYF,TGTGCCAGCAGCTTAGCTGGTGAGAGCTCCTACGAGCAGTACTTC
-,-,TRBV6-5,TRBJ1-5,CASSSSQGLPSSNQPQHF,-
-,-,TRBV24-1,TRBJ2-2,CATSDFSRGNTGELFF,TGTGCCACCAGTGATTTCTCCAGGGGGAACACCGGGGAGCTGTTTTTT
-,few,TRBV19,TRBJ1-1,CASSTNKNTEAFF,TGTGCCAGTAGTACGAACAAGAACACTGAAGCTTTCTTT
-,-,TRBV19,TRBJ2-7,CASSIRSPPYEQYF,TGTGCCAGTAGTATCCGGTCACCTCCATACGAGCAGTACTTC
-,-,TRBV13,TRBJ2-2,CASSNRAFLNTGELFF,TGTGCCAGCAGCAACCGAGCGTTCCTGAACACCGGGGAGCTGTTTTTT
TRBD2,many,TRBV7-8,TRBJ2-7,CASSGRLAGTYEQYF,TGTGCCAGCAGCGGGAGACTAGCGGGCACCTACGAGCAGTACTTC
-,many,TRBV20-1,TRBJ2-5,CSLSGDIETQYF,TGCAGCCTATCAGGGGATATAGAGACCCAGTACTTC
-,many,TRBV28,TRBJ1-1,CASRPSMNTEAFF,TGTGCCAGCAGGCCTTCAATGAACACTGAAGCTTTCTTT
-,few,TRBV7-3,TRBJ1-6,CASRDPGAGLGSPLHF,TGTGCCAGCAGGGACCCCGGAGCGGGTCTAGGTTCACCCCTCCACTTT
-,few,TRBV7-2,TRBJ1-3,CASSIRADSGNTIYF,TGTGCCAGCAGCATCCGGGCCGACTCTGGAAACACCATATATTTT
-,few,TRBV19,TRBJ2-7,CASSAIQGYEQYF,TGTGCCAGTAGTGCTATACAGGGCTACGAGCAGTACTTC
-,few,TRBV20-1,TRBJ1-2,CSAWGGTYGYTF,TGCAGTGCTTGGGGGGGTACCTATGGCTACACCTTC
TRBD1,-,TRBV19,TRBJ1-5,CASSRGQRDQPQHF,TGTGCCAGTAGTAGGGGACAGCGGGATCAGCCCCAGCATTTT
-,-,TRBV7-2,TRBJ1-1,CASSLVPWQAENTEAFF,TGTGCCAGCAGCTTAGTACCCTGGCAGGCGGAGAACACTGAAGCTTTCTTT
-,many,TRBV11-2,TRBJ1-5,CASSFQNHQPQHF,TGTGCCAGCAGCTTTCAGAATCATCAGCCCCAGCATTTT
-,few,TRBV19,TRBJ2-5,CASSAEGRGETQYF,TGTGCCAGTAGTGCGGAAGGACGGGGGGAGACCCAGTACTTC
TRBD1,-,TRBV9,TRBJ2-2,CASSLGNRGGTGELFF,TGTGCCAGCAGCTTAGGAAACAGGGGTGGTACTGGGGAGCTGTTTTTT
TRBD1,many,TRBV12-3/TRBV12-4,TRBJ1-2,CASSLDRRGYGYTF,TGTGCCAGCAGTTTGGACAGGAGGGGCTATGGCTACACCTTC